This T cell receptor (beta chain) comes out of a study of cytomegalovirus exposure and HLA in healthy donors. PCR used 60 Vbeta primers and 13 Jbeta primers. The data were produced by immunoSEQ multiplex PCR, yet TCRdb's version contains in-frame clones alone and is incomplete. The data show nearly 200,000 clones, and the top ten clones hold 0.74%. The sample was PBMCs. The TCR originated in a boy younger than 18 in good health and CMV-seronegative.

The DNA of the CDR3 is TGTGCCAGCAGCGGAACTAGCGGGGGGGCCATGCTAGATACGCAGTATTTT. Protein product: CASSGTSGGAMLDTQYF. The chain joins TRBV5-4 to TRBJ2-3; 13 bases line up with TRBD2. The CDR3 is made up of 17 amino acids. CDR1 SGHNT and CDR2 YYREEE come from the germline V gene (reference sequence). Trimming took 4 bases from V and 5 from J; bases not matched to a gene: 10.